This T cell receptor beta chain was captured in a study of blood T cells in healthy people across ages. For the second PCR, which ran for roughly 6 to 12 cycles, a sample-barcoded 5' primer and a J-beta primer mix were used. Via MiXCR, TCRdb re-called the 5' RACE reads, giving one row per CDR3 protein. The table lists about 1.6 million distinct CDR3 sequences, 30% to 40% of them singletons, with 10% to 12% in the top ten. This clonotype was counted only a few times. The CDR3 consists of 14 residues. Trimming removed 0 bases at V and 1 base at J, with 6 bases between. The germline V gene has CDR1 LGHDT and CDR2 YNNKEL (reference sequence).

The sample consisted of blood. The sequence came from a woman aged 25 to 39 in good health. J is TRBJ2-5 and V is TRBV3-1; no clear D gene. The CDR3 DNA follows: TGTGCCAGCAGCCAAGAGGCTGTCCAAGAGACCCAGTACTTC. It codes for CASSQEAVQETQYF.